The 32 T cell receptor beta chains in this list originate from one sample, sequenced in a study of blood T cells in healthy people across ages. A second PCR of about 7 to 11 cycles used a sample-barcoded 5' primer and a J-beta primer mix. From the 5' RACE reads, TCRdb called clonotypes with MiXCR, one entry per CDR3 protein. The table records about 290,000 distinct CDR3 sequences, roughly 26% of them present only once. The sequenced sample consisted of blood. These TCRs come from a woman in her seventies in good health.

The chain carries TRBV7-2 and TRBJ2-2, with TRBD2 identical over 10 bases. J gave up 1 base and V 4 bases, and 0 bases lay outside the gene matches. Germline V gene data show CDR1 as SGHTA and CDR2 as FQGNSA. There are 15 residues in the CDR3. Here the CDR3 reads CASSWTSGNTGELFF. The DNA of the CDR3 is TGTGCCAGCAGCTGGACTAGCGGGAACACCGGGGAGCTGTTTTTT. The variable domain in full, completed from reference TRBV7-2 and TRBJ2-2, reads GAGVSQSPSNKVTEKGKDVELRCDPISGHTALYWYRQSLGQGLEFLIYFQGNSAPDKSGLPSDRFSAERTGGSVSTLTIQRTQQEDSAVYLCASSWTSGNTGELFFGEGSRLTVL.

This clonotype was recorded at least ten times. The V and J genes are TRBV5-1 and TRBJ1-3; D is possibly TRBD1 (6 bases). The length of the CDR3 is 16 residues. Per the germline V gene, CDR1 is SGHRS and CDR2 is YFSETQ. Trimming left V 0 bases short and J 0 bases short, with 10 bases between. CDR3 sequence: CASSLGTDPSGNTIYF. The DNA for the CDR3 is TGCGCCAGCAGCTTGGGGACAGACCCCTCTGGAAACACCATATATTTT.

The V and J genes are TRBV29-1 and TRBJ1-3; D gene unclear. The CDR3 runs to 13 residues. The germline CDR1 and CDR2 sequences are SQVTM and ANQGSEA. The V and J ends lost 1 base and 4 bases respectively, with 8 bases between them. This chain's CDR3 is CSVEGSPGNTIYF. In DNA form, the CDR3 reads TGCAGCGTTGAAGGCTCACCGGGAAACACCATATATTTT. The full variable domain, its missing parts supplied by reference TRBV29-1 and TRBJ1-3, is SAVISQKPSRDICQRGTSLTIQCQVDSQVTMMFWYRQQPGQSLTLIATANQGSEATYESGFVIDKFPISRPNLTFSTLTVSNMSPEDSSIYLCSVEGSPGNTIYFGEGSWLTVV.

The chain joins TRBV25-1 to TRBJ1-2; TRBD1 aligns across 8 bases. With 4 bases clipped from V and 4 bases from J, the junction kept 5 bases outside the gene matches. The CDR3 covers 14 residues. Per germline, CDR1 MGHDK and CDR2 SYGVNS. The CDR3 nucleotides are TGTGCCAGCAGTGGGGACAGGAGACTCTATGGCTACACCTTC. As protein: CASSGDRRLYGYTF.

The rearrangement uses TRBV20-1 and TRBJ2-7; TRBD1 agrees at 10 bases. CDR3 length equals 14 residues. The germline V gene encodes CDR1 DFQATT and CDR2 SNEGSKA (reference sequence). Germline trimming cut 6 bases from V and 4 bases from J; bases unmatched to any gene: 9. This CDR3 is CSARPRDRGYEQYF. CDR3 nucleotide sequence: TGCAGTGCCCGTCCCCGGGACAGGGGTTACGAGCAGTACTTC.

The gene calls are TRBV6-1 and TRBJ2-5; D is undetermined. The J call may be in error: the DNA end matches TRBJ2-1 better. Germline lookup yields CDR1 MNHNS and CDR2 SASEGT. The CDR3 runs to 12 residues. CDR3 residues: CASSDGVNEQFF. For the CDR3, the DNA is TGTGCCAGCAGTGACGGTGTGAATGAGCAGTTCTTC.

The chain's CDR3 is CASSLETSVIGETQYF. Here the CDR3 DNA reads TGTGCCAGCAGCTTAGAGACTAGCGTTATTGGGGAGACCCAGTACTTC. The J gene is TRBJ2-5, the V gene TRBV7-6, with 8 bases aligning to TRBD2. Germline V lookup: CDR1 SGHVS, CDR2 FNYEAQ. The length of the CDR3 is 16 residues. V was clipped by 1 base and J by 5 bases; unmatched bases: 9.

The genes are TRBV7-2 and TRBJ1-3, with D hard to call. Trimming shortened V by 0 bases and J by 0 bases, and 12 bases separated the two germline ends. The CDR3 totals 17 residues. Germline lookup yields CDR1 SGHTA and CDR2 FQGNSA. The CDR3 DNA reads TGTGCCAGCAGCTTAGCAGGGAGTCAACTCTCTGGAAACACCATATATTTT. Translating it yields CASSLAGSQLSGNTIYF.

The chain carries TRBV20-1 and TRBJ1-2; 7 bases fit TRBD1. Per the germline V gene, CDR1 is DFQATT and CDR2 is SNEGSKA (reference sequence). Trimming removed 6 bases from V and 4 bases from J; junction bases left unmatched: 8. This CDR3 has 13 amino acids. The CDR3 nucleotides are TGCAGTGCGGGCACAGGGGTCCCCTATGGCTACACCTTC. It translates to CSAGTGVPYGYTF.

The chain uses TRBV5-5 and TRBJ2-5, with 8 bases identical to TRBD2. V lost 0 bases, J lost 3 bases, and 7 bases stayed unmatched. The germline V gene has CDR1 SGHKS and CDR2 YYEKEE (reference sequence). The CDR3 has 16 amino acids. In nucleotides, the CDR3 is TGTGCCAGCAGCTTGGAGCGGGGGTTTTTTAAAGAGACCCAGTACTTC. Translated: CASSLERGFFKETQYF.

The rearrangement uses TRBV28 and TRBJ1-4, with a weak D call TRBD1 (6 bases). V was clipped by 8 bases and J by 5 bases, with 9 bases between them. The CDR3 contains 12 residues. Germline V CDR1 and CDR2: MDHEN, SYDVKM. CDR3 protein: CASEGENEKLFF. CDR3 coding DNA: TGTGCCAGCGAGGGGGAAAATGAAAAACTGTTTTTT.

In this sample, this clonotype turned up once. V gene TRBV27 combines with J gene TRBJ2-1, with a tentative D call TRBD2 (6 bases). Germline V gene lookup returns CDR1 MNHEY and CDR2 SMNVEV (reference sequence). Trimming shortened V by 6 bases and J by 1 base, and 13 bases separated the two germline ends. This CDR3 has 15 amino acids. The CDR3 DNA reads TGTGCCAGCAGGAGACTAGGTGGGTCCTACAATGAGCAGTTCTTC. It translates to CASRRLGGSYNEQFF.

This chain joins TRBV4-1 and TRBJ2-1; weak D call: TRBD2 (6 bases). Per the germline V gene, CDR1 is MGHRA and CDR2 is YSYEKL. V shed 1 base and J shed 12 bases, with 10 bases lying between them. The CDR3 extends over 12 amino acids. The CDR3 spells CASSQGGVGQFF. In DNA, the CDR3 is TGCGCCAGCAGCCAAGGGGGGGTTGGGCAGTTCTTC.

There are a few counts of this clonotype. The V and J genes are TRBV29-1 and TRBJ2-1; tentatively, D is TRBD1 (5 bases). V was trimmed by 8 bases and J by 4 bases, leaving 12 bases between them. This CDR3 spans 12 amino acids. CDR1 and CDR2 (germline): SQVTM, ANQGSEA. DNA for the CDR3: TGCAGCTTTGGGCAGGGTTACAATGAGCAGTTCTTC. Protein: CSFGQGYNEQFF.

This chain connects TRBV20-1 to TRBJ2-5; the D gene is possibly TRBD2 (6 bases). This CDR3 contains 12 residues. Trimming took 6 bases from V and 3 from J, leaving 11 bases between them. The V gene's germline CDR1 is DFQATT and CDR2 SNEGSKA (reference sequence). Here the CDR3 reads CSALAEEETQYF. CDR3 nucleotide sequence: TGCAGTGCGTTAGCGGAGGAAGAGACCCAGTACTTC.

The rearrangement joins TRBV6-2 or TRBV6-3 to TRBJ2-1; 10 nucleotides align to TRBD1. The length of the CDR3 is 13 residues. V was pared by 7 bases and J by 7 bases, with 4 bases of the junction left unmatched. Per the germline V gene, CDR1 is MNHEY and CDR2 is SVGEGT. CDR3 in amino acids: CASNDRGQNEQFF. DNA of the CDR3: TGTGCCAGCAATGACAGGGGGCAGAATGAGCAGTTCTTC.

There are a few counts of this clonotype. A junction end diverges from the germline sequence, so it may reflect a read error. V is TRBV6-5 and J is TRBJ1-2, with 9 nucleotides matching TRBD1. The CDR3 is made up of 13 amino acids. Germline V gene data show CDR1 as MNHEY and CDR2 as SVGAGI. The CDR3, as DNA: TGTGCCAGCAGTAAAGACAGGGGGTATGGCCACACCTTC. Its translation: CASSKDRGYGHTF.

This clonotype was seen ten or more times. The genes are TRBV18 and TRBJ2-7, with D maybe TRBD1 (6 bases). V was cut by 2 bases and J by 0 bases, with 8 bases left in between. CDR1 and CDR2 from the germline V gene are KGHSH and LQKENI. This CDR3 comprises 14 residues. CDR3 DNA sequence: TGTGCCAGCTCACCAGGACAGTACTCCTACGAGCAGTACTTC. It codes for CASSPGQYSYEQYF. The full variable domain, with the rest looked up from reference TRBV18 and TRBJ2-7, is NAGVMQNPRHLVRRRGQEARLRCSPMKGHSHVYWYRQLPEEGLKFMVYLQKENIIDESGMPKERFSAEFPKEGPSILRIQQVVRGDSAAYFCASSPGQYSYEQYFGPGTRLTVT.

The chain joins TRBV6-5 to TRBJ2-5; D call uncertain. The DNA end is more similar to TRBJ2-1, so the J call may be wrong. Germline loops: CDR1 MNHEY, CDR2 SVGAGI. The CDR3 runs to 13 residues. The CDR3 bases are TGTGCCAGCAGGGACCCACGAGACAATGAGCAGTTCTTC. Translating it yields CASRDPRDNEQFF.

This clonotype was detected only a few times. The CDR3: CASSTGTSGTGNEQFF. The CDR3, as DNA: TGTGCCAGCAGTACCGGGACTAGCGGGACTGGCAATGAGCAGTTCTTC. This sequence joins TRBV6-6 and TRBJ2-1; 13 nucleotides match TRBD2. The V and J ends lost 5 bases and 6 bases, in that order; junction bases with no gene match: 7. CDR3 size: 16 residues. Germline V lookup: CDR1 MNHNY, CDR2 SVGAGI (reference sequence).

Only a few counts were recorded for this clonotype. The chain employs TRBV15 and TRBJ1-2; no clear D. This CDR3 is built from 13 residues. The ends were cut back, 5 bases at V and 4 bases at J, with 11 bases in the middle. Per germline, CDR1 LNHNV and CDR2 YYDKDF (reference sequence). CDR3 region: CATSAADGYGYTF. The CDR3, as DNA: TGTGCCACCAGCGCTGCGGACGGCTATGGCTACACCTTC.

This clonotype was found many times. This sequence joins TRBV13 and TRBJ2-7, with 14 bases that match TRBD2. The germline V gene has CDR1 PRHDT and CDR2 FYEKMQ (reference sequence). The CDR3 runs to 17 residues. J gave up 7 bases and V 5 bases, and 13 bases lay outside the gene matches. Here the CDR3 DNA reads TGTGCCAGCAGCCTCCCCGGGACTAGCGGGAGATCGCGGGAGCAGTACTTC. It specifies CASSLPGTSGRSREQYF. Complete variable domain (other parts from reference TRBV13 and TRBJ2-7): AAGVIQSPRHLIKEKRETATLKCYPIPRHDTVYWYQQGPGQDPQFLISFYEKMQSDKGSIPDRFSAQQFSDYHSELNMSSLELGDSALYFCASSLPGTSGRSREQYFGPGTRLTVT.

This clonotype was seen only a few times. The CDR3 bases are TGTGCCAGCAGTTCCGGGACAGGGGGACTCTGGGGCTACACCTTC. Protein product: CASSSGTGGLWGYTF. The chain links TRBV12-3 or TRBV12-4 to TRBJ1-2, with 11 bases identical to TRBD1. J gave up 8 bases and V 4 bases, and 9 bases lay outside the gene matches. The CDR3 length is 15 residues.

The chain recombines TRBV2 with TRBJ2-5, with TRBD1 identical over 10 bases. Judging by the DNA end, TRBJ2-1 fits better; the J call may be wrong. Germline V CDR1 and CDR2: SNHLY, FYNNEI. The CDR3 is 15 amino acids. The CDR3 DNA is TGTGCCAGCAGCAAGGGACAGGGGAATCACAATGAGCAGTTCTTC. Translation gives CASSKGQGNHNEQFF.

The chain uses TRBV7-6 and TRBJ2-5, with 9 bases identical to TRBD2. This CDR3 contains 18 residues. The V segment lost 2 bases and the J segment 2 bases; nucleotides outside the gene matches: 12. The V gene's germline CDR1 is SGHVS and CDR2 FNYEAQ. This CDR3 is CASSLLAGSLSPQETQYF. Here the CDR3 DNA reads TGTGCCAGCAGCTTACTAGCGGGATCCCTCAGCCCACAAGAGACCCAGTACTTC. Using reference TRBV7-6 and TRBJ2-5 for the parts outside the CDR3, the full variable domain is GAGVSQSPRYKVTKRGQDVALRCDPISGHVSLYWYRQALGQGPEFLTYFNYEAQQDKSGLPNDRFSAERPEGSISTLTIQRTEQRDSAMYRCASSLLAGSLSPQETQYFGPGTRLLVL.

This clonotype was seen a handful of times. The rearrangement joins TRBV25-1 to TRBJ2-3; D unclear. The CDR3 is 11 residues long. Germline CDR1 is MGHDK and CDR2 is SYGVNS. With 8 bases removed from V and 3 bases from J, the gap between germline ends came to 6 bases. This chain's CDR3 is CASRRTDTQYF. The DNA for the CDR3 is TGTGCCAGCCGCAGAACAGATACGCAGTATTTT.

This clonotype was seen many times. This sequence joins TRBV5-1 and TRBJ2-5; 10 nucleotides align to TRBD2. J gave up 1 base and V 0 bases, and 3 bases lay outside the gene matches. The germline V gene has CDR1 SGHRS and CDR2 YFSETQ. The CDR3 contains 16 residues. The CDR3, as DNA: TGCGCCAGCAGCTTGGCGTCTAGCGGGAGCCAAGAGACCCAGTACTTC. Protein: CASSLASSGSQETQYF.

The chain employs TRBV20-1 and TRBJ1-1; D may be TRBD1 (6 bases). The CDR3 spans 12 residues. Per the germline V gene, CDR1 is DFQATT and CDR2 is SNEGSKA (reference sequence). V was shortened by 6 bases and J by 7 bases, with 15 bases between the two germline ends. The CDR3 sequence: CSAPRGGSEAFF. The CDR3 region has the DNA TGCAGTGCCCCGAGGGGGGGGAGTGAAGCTTTCTTT.

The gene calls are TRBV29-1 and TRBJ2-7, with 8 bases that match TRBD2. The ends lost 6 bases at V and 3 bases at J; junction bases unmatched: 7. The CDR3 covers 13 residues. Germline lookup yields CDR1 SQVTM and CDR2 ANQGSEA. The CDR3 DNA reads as TGCAGCGTCTCGGTCGGGGGGGACTACGAGCAGTACTTC. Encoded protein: CSVSVGGDYEQYF.

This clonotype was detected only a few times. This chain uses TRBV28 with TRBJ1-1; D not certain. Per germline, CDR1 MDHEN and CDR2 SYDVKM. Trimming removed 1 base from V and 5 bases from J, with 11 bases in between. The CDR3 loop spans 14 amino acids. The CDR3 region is CASSLLSLVTEAFF. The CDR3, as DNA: TGTGCCAGCAGTTTATTGTCCCTTGTGACTGAAGCTTTCTTT.

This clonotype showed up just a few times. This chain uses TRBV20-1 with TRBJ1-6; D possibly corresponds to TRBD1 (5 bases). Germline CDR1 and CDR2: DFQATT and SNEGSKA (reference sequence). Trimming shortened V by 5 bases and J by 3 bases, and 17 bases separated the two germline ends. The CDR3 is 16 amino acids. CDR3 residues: CSAAPVGGYYNSPLHF. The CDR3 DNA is TGCAGTGCTGCCCCGGTGGGGGGATACTATAATTCACCCCTCCACTTT.

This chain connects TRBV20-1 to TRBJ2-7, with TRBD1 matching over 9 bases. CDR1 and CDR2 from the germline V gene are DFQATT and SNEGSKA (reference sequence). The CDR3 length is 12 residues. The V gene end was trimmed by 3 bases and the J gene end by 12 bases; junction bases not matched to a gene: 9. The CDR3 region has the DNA TGCAGTGCTAGGCCTCGGGACAGGGAGGCGTACTTC. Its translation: CSARPRDREAYF.